The present entry profiles one T cell receptor (beta chain) with its context. The antigen is undetermined. This record comes from a study of cytomegalovirus exposure and HLA in healthy donors. Study-level information: Inside one of the first data releases sat around 77 million unique TCRs taken from HLA-typed donors.

V dropped 4 bases and J dropped 6; count of bases not matched to a gene: 4. Germline V gene lookup returns CDR1 SGHRS and CDR2 YFSETQ. The CDR3 totals 13 residues. Use of 60 Vbeta and 13 Jbeta primers characterized the PCR. Clones were read by immunoSEQ multiplex PCR, and TCRdb kept only the in-frame ones, dropping some. In the table there are 70,000 to 90,000 clones, 55% to 65% of which are singletons. Study-level points and caveats: Most TCR sequences were rare, but some public TCRs occurred in many donors. Information on immune exposure was restricted to one variable (CMV serostatus).

The chain employs TRBV5-1 and TRBJ1-1; 9 bases agree with TRBD1. The material sequenced was PBMCs. The origin of this receptor is a middle-aged woman in good health and CMV-seropositive. For the CDR3, the DNA is TGCGCCAGCAGCGGACAGGGGATATCTGAAGCTTTCTTT. It is translated as CASSGQGISEAFF.